Included here is one TCR beta chain sequence, with context. The antigen it recognizes is unknown. Base-call qualities are not available, and no considerably larger clone is one nucleotide away. These data come from a study of post-analysis software for immune sequencing data (dated by TCRdb to the mid-2010s). Notes on the research overall: Relapsing-remitting, secondary progressive and progressive-relapsing multiple sclerosis were recorded as disease courses, and subtype annotation was lacking for some patients. A subset of samples was prepared in parallel using single-end sample barcoding, then pooled and co-amplified after Illumina adapter ligation. The patient repertoires were set against under 12 previously published healthy control repertoires from donors whose ages ranged from about 6 to 26 years.

TCR beta repertoires were profiled from peripheral blood of 13 young patients with multiple sclerosis to demonstrate the VDJtools post-analysis software. The multiple sclerosis patients were children and adolescents between roughly 6 and 17 years of age. Preparation of the library involved PCR. These reads were obtained on an Illumina HiSeq 2500. To reduce PCR and sequencing biases, unique molecular identifiers were incorporated into the TCR beta cDNA libraries. Per 1 to 10 million input T cells, some 500,000 cDNA molecules were obtained, such that each molecule approximated one T cell. The patient libraries were prepared and sequenced using the same protocol as the earlier healthy control dataset. Within a given batch, samples were prepared together, multiplexed and sequenced on the same HiSeq lane. The authors processed their data as follows. Raw barcoded reads were processed with MIGEC, and single-read molecular identifier groups were discarded before consensus assembly and CDR3 extraction. VDJtools was used for post-analysis of the clonotype tables, and diversity was normalized by down-sampling every dataset to the size of the smallest sample. Repertoire overlap clustering matched CDR3 amino acid but not nucleotide sequences to correct batch-related cross-sample contamination. TCRdb handled the public reads itself, with Q25 trimming in fastp and clone calling in MiXCR, and kept productive beta chains. CDR3 protein duplicates are merged, each entry listing the most common genes and DNA. TCRdb, not the authors, supplied the V and J calls. This sample has roughly 730,000 distinct CDR3 sequences in its table, and 30% of those were observed once. The top ten hold roughly 0.57% of the sample.

CDR3 length: 13 amino acids, cysteine to phenylalanine. Only the CDR3 DNA is retained, 39 bases long and in frame from the first base. Relative to germline, V is 5 bases shorter and J is 5 bases shorter, with 12 bases between their ends. Based on the germline V gene, the CDR1 and CDR2 sequences are SGHTA and FQGNSA. General conclusions and limits of the study: The control group was slightly older than the multiple sclerosis patient group. Direct clustering with F measure showed strong co-clustering of samples prepared in the same batch, prompting a batch-effect correction. Roughly 5 TRBV segments, including TRBV5-6, TRBV5-1 and TRBV20-1, were significantly more frequent in patients than controls. Multiple sclerosis patients had significantly lower normalized Chao1 diversity than controls, a result that suggests substantial peripheral T-cell clonal expansion.

The TCR was taken from a girl aged 5-17 years with multiple sclerosis. Sequencing was carried out using blood. The chain links TRBV7-2 with TRBJ1-2; the D gene cannot be named for sure. The CDR3 has the sequence CASSQSGGYGYTF. The bases are TGTGCCAGCAGCCAATCGGGAGGATATGGCTACACCTTC.